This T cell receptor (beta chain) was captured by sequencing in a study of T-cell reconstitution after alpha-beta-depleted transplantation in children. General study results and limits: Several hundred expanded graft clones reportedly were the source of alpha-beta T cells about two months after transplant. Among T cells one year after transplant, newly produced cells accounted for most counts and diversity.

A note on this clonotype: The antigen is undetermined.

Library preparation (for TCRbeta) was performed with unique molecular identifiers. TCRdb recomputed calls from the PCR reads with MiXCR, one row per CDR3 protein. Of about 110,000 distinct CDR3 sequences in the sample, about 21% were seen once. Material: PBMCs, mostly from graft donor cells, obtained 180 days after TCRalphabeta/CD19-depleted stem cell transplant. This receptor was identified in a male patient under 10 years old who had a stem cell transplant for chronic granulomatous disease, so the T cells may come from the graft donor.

DNA of the CDR3: TGTGCCACCAGCAAGGACAGGGGAGATACGCAGTATTTT. This gives the protein CATSKDRGDTQYF. The chain is built from TRBV15 and TRBJ2-3, with 9 nucleotides matching TRBD1. The length of the CDR3 is 13 residues. CDR1 and CDR2 (germline): LNHNV, YYDKDF (reference sequence). V trimming: 4 bases; J trimming: 5 bases; junction bases outside the gene matches: 1.